This entry lists 3 T cell receptor beta chains sequenced from one sample in a study of T cell responses to AZD1222 COVID-19 vaccine. Generated by immunoSEQ multiplex PCR, the TCRdb table keeps only in-frame clones and is missing some. The sample lists around 78,000 clones, 88% occurring once. The source material was peripheral blood, sampled on day 0 of MenACWY control vaccination. The receptor source for this set is an adult in good health.

This chain connects TRBV12-3 or TRBV12-4 to TRBJ1-2; 8 bases fit TRBD1. There are 13 residues in the CDR3. The trim removed 7 bases at V and 8 bases at J, leaving 9 bases unmatched. DNA for the CDR3: TGTGCCAGCACTAGGACAGGGAACGAAGGCTACACCTTC. As protein: CASTRTGNEGYTF.

The CDR3 here is CASSPYIVNTEAFF. Written as DNA, the CDR3 is TGTGCCAGCAGCCCCTACATCGTGAACACTGAAGCTTTCTTT. The chain has TRBV7-2 and TRBJ1-1; D unresolved. Between the trimmed V and J ends, which lost 5 bases and 0 bases, there was a span of 10 bases. This CDR3 is 14 amino acids long. Germline CDR1 and CDR2: SGHTA and FQGNSA.

This clone showed up just once. The chain is built from TRBV6-5 and TRBJ1-2; maybe TRBD1 (6 bases). CDR1 is MNHEY and CDR2 is SVGAGI in the germline V gene. V dropped 6 bases and J dropped 10 bases, with 12 bases sitting between them. The CDR3 sequence is 11 residues long. The CDR3: CASRANRVYTF. The CDR3 bases are TGTGCCAGCAGGGCTAACAGGGTCTACACCTTC.